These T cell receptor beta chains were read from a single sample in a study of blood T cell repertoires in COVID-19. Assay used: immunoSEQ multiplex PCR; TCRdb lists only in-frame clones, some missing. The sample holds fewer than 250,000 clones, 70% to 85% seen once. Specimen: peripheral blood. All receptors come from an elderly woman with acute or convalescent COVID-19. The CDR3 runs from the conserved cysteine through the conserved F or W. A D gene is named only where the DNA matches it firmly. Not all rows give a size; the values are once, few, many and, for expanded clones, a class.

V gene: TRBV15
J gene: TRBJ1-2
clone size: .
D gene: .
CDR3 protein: CATSIGVSGYTF
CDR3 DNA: TGTGCCACCAGTATAGGGGTGTCGGGCTACACCTTC

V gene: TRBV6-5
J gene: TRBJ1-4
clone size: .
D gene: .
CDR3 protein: CASSAGDTNEKLFF
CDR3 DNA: TGTGCCAGCAGCGCAGGGGACACTAATGAAAAACTGTTTTTT

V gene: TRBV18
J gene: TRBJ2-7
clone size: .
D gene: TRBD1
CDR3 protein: CASSLGQGATYEQYF
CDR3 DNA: TGTGCCAGCTCTCTCGGGCAGGGGGCGACCTACGAGCAGTACTTC

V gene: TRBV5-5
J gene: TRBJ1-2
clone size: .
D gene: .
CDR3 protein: CASSSTLYGYTF
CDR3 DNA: TGTGCCAGCAGCTCTACACTATATGGCTACACCTTC

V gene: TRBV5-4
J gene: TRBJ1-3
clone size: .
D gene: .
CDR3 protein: CASSRDGGSGNTIYF
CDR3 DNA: TGTGCCAGCAGCAGGGACGGGGGCTCTGGAAACACCATATATTTT

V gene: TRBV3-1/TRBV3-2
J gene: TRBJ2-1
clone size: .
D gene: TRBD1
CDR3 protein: CASNSNRGSYNEQFF
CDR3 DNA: TGTGCCAGCAACTCGAACAGGGGTTCCTACAATGAGCAGTTCTTC

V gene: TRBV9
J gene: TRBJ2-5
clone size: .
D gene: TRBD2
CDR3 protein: CASSVVASGGKETQYF
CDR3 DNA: TGTGCCAGCAGCGTAGTTGCTAGCGGAGGGAAAGAGACCCAGTACTTC

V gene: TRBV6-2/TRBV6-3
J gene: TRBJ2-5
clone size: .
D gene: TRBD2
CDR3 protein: CASSYPSGTSGRAWEETQYF
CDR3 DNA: TGTGCCAGCAGTTACCCATCCGGGACTAGCGGGAGGGCCTGGGAAGAGACCCAGTACTTC

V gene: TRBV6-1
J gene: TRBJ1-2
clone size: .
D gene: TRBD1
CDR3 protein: CASRSGQGVDYGYTF
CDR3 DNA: TGTGCCAGCAGATCGGGACAGGGGGTCGACTATGGCTACACCTTC

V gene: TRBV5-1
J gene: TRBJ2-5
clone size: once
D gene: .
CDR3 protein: CASSLAGQQETQYF
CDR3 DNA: TGCGCCAGCAGCTTGGCGGGACAACAAGAGACCCAGTACTTC

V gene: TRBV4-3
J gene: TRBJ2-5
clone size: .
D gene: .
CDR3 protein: CASSQERAGTQYF
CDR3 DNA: TGCGCCAGCAGCCAAGAGCGGGCCGGGACCCAGTACTTC

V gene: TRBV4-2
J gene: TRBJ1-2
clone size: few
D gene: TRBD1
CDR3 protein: CASSPGQGEGGGYTF
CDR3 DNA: TGTGCCAGCAGCCCTGGACAGGGGGAAGGAGGCGGCTACACCTTC

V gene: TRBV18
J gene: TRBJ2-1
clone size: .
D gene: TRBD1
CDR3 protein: CASSQGGPTYNEQFF
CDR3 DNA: TGTGCCAGCTCACAAGGGGGCCCAACCTACAATGAGCAGTTCTTC

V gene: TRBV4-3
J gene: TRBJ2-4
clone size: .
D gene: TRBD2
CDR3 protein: CASSHATGGSDIQYF
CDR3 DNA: TGCGCCAGCAGCCACGCGACGGGGGGGTCGGACATTCAGTACTTC

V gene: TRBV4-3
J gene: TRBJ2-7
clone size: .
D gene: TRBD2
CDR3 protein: CASSQGTSGRAAEQYF
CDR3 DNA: TGCGCCAGCAGCCAGGGGACTAGCGGGAGGGCCGCCGAGCAGTACTTC

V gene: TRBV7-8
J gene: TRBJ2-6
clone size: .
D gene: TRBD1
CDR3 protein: CASSLATGISSGANVLTF
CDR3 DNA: TGTGCCAGCAGCTTAGCGACAGGGATATCCTCTGGGGCCAACGTCCTGACTTTC

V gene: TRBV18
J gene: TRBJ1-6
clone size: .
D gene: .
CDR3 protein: CASSPRTDNSPLHF
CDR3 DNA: TGTGCCAGCTCACCCCGAACTGATAATTCACCCCTCCACTTT

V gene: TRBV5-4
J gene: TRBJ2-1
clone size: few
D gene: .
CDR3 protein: CASSLSSPYNEQFF
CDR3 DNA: TGTGCCAGCAGCTTGTCTAGCCCCTACAATGAGCAGTTCTTC

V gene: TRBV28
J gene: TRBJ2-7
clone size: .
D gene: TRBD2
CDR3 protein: CASSLGLAGDEQYF
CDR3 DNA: TGTGCCAGCAGCCTTGGACTAGCGGGAGACGAGCAGTACTTC

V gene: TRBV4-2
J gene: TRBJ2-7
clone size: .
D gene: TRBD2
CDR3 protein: CASSQDPRLAGGYEQYF
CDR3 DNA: TGTGCCAGCAGCCAAGATCCCCGACTAGCGGGGGGCTACGAGCAGTACTTC

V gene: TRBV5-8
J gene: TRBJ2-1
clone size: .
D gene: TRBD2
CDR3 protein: CASSEAWTSGYYNEQFF
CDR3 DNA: TGTGCCAGCAGCGAAGCCTGGACTAGCGGCTACTACAATGAGCAGTTCTTC

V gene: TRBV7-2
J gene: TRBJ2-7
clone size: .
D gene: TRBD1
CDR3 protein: CASSPPPGGFYEQYF
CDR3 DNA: TGTGCCAGCAGCCCCCCGCCAGGGGGCTTCTACGAGCAGTACTTC

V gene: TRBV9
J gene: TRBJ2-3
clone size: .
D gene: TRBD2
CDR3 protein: CASSVFPSGGADTQYF
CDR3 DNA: TGTGCCAGCAGCGTATTTCCTAGCGGGGGGGCAGATACGCAGTATTTT

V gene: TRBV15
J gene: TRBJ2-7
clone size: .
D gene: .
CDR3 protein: CATSRDQEAEQYF
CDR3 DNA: TGTGCCACCAGCAGAGATCAGGAAGCCGAGCAGTACTTC

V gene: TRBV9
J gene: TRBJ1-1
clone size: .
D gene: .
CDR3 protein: CASSRGRGYSDTEAFF
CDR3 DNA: TGTGCCAGCAGCCGGGGCAGGGGTTACTCGGACACTGAAGCTTTCTTT

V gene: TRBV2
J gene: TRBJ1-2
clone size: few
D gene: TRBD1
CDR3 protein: CASRPGQGTDGYTF
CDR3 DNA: TGTGCCAGCAGACCGGGACAGGGGACGGATGGCTACACCTTC

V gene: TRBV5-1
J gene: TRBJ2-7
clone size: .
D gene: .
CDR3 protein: CASSWVTGWGSYEQYF
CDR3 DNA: TGCGCCAGCAGCTGGGTTACAGGGTGGGGCTCCTACGAGCAGTACTTC

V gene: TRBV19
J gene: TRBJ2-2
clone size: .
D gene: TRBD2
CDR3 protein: CASRVGLVGELFF
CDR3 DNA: TGTGCCAGTAGGGTCGGACTAGTCGGGGAGCTGTTTTTT

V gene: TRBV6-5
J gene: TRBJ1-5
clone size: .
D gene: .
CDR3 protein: CASSLDGGFGQPQHF
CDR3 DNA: TGTGCCAGCTCGTTGGATGGAGGTTTTGGCCAGCCCCAGCATTTT

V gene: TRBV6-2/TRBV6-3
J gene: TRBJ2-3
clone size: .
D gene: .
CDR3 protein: CASSYRGTDTQYF
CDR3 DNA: TGTGCCAGCAGTTACCGCGGGACAGATACGCAGTATTTT

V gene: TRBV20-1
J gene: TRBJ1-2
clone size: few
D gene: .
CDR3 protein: CSARSSYGYTF
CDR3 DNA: TGCAGTGCTAGATCTAGCTATGGCTACACCTTC

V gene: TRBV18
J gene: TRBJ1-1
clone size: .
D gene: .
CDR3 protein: CASSRQSDTEAFF
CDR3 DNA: TGTGCCAGCTCACGGCAGTCCGACACTGAAGCTTTCTTT

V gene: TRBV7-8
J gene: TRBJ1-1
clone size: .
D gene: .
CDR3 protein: CASSPTVSTEAFF
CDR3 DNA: TGTGCCAGCAGCCCGACAGTGAGCACTGAAGCTTTCTTT

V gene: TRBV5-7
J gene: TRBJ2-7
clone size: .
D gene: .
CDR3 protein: CASSLVQADEQYF
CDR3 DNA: TGTGCCAGCAGCTTGGTCCAGGCCGACGAGCAGTACTTC

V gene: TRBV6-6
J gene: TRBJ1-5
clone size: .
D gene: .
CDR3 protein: CAIRGSHNQPQHF
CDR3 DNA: TGTGCCATCCGGGGGTCACACAATCAGCCCCAGCATTTT

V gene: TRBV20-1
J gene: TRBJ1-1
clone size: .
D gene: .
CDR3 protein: CSASRGGNTEAFF
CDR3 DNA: TGCAGTGCTAGTCGAGGGGGGAACACTGAAGCTTTCTTT

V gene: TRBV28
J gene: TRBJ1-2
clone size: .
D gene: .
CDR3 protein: CASSTLGGGPNYGYTF
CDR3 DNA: TGTGCCAGCAGTACCCTTGGGGGGGGGCCTAACTATGGCTACACCTTC

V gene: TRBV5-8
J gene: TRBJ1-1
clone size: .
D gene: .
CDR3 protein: CASSLSMNTEAFF
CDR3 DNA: TGTGCCAGCAGCTTAAGCATGAACACTGAAGCTTTCTTT

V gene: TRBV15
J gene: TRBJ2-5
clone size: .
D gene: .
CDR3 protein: CATSRDSEETQYF
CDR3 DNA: TGTGCCACCAGCAGAGATTCAGAAGAGACCCAGTACTTC

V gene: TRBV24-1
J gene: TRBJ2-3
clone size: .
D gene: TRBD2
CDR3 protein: CATSDFRLAGRTDTQYF
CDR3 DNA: TGTGCCACCAGTGATTTTCGACTAGCGGGACGCACAGATACGCAGTATTTT

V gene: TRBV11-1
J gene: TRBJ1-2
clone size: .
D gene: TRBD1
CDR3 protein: CASGQGNNYGYTF
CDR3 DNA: TGTGCAAGCGGACAGGGGAATAACTATGGCTACACCTTC

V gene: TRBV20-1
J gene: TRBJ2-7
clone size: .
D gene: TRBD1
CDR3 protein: CSASGQGAYEQYF
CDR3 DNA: TGCAGTGCTAGTGGACAGGGGGCGTACGAGCAGTACTTC

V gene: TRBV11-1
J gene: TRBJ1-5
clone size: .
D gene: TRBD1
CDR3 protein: CASSLAGGGQPQHF
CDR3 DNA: TGTGCCAGCAGCTTAGCAGGGGGCGGTCAGCCCCAGCATTTT

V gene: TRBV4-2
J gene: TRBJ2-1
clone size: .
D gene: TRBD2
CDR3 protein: CASSQSVGFRAGGRNEQFF
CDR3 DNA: TGTGCCAGCAGCCAATCGGTCGGATTTCGGGCGGGAGGGCGCAATGAGCAGTTCTTC

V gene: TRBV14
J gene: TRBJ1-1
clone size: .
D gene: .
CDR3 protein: CASSRNSLGNTEAFF
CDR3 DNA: TGTGCCAGCAGCCGCAACAGCCTTGGGAACACTGAAGCTTTCTTT

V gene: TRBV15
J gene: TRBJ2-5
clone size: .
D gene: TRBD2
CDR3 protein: CATSRDTAAGGPRGYQETQYF
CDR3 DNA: TGTGCCACCAGCAGAGATACAGCAGCGGGAGGGCCCAGGGGGTACCAAGAGACCCAGTACTTC

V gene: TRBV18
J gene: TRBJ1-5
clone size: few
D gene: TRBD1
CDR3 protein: CASSRTGNNQPQHF
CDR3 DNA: TGTGCCAGCTCACGGACAGGTAACAATCAGCCCCAGCATTTT

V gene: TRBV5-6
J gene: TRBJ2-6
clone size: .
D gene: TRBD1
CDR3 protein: CASSNGQGSGANVLTF
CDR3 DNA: TGTGCCAGCAGCAACGGACAGGGTTCTGGGGCCAACGTCCTGACTTTC

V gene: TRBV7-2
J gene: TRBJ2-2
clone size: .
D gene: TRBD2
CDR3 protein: CASSPTGRPAGELFF
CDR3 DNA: TGTGCCAGCAGCCCAACCGGGAGGCCCGCCGGGGAGCTGTTTTTT

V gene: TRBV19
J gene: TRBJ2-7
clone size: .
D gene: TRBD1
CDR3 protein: CASSDRASYEQYF
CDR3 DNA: TGTGCCAGTAGCGACAGGGCCTCCTACGAGCAGTACTTC

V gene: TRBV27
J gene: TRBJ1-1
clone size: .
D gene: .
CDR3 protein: CASSLMSGLGNTEAFF
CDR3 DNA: TGTGCCAGCAGTTTAATGTCAGGATTAGGGAACACTGAAGCTTTCTTT

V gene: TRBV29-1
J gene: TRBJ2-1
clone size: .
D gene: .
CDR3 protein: CSVKLASNNNEQFF
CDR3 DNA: TGCAGCGTGAAACTAGCTAGTAATAACAATGAGCAGTTCTTC